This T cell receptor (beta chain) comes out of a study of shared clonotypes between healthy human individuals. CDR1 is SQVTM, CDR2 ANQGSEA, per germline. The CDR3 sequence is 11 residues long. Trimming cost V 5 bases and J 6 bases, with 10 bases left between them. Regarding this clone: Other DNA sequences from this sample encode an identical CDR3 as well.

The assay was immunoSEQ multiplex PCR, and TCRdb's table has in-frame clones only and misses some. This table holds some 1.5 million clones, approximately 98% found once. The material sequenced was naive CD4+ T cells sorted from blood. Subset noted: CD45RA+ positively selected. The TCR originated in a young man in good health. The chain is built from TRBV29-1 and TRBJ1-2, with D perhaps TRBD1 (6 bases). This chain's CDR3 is CSVLGDNGYTF. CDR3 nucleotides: TGCAGCGTTCTAGGGGACAATGGCTACACCTTC.